The clone carrying this T cell receptor (beta chain) was seen many times. Its antigen is undetermined. Trimming removed 6 bases from V and 5 bases from J, with 12 bases in between. CDR3 size: 12 residues. The germline gives CDR1 SQVTM, CDR2 ANQGSEA. This sample's TCRbeta library carried unique molecular identifier barcodes. TCRdb processed the PCR reads anew with MiXCR; each CDR3 protein has one entry. Of roughly 420,000 distinct CDR3 sequences listed, around 15% are singletons. The data were taken from a study of T-cell reconstitution after alpha-beta-depleted transplantation in children. Study-wide findings and caveats: The origin of high day-60 TCRbeta diversity in some patients lay in surviving recipient T cells and thymic progenitors. Alpha-beta T cells present about two months after transplant were reported to originate from several hundred expanded graft clones. By one year post-transplant, T-cell counts and diversity largely arose from T cells that were newly produced.

This sequence joins TRBV29-1 and TRBJ2-3; D not certain. The source was PBMCs, mostly from graft donor cells, collected 360 days after TCRalphabeta/CD19-depleted stem cell transplant. The receptor was isolated from a boy under three years old who had a stem cell transplant for Wiskott-Aldrich syndrome, so the T cells may come from the graft donor. The CDR3 protein is CSVLMGLDTQYF. The CDR3 nucleotides read TGCAGCGTATTGATGGGCTTAGATACGCAGTATTTT.